This TCR beta chain is drawn from a study of blood T cell repertoires in COVID-19. Background on the study: Italy, Spain and the United States were the sources of the convalescent and acute COVID-19 samples. PBMCs, B-cell-depleted T cells, or T cells provided the cDNA or gDNA that made up the material.

Original processing notes: Amplification of reference gene primers was used by the study to estimate nucleated cell counts. Sequenced by immunoSEQ multiplex PCR; TCRdb stores in-frame clones only, minus some. The V and J calls and clone size were taken over from that table, and D and trimming were inferred from the DNA. Here the sample spans 54,000 or so clones, approximately 89% being singletons. As regards this clone: The identical CDR3 is also encoded by other nucleotide sequences in the sample.

CDR1 and CDR2 from the germline V gene are MNHEY and SVGAGI. The CDR3 has 13 residues. With V trimmed by 6 bases and J by 6 bases, 6 bases remained unmatched. The source of this sequence is a human donor in a cohort sampled during active COVID-19. The source material was peripheral blood. The V call is TRBV6-5, the J call TRBJ1-2; 8 bases are shared with TRBD1. In DNA, the CDR3 is TGTGCCAGCAGCCCCAGGGGGCGCGATGGCTACACCTTC. It encodes CASSPRGRDGYTF.